These T cell receptor beta chains were read from a single sample in a study of shared clonotypes between healthy human individuals. Sequencing was performed with immunoSEQ multiplex PCR; in TCRdb, only in-frame clones are kept and a portion is missing. The sample has 550,000 to 600,000 clones; around 80% are singletons. The sequencing sample was made of PBMCs. The receptors shown here come from a middle-aged woman in good health. Some clones in this sample may be carry-over from other donors' samples. The CDR3 runs from the conserved cysteine through the conserved F or W. A D gene is named only where the DNA matches it firmly. Clone size is shown for a subset of rows, as once, few, many or a class of expanded clone.

V gene	J gene	clone size	D gene	CDR3 DNA	CDR3 protein
TRBV5-5	TRBJ1-5	NA	NA	TGTGCCAGCAGCTTGGGGACCCTCAACGGACAGCCCCAGCATTTT	CASSLGTLNGQPQHF
TRBV19	TRBJ2-1	NA	TRBD2	TGTGCCAGTAGTATCAGGCCGGGACTAGCTTGGGTTGAGCAGTTCTTC	CASSIRPGLAWVEQFF
TRBV9	TRBJ2-1	once	TRBD2	TGTGCCAGCAGCGGCGGGAGCGGGAGCGGCTACAATGAGCAGTTCTTC	CASSGGSGSGYNEQFF
TRBV7-9	TRBJ1-1	NA	TRBD1	TGTGCCAGCAGCCCGCACAGGGGGAACACTGAAGCTTTCTTT	CASSPHRGNTEAFF
TRBV6-5	TRBJ1-3	NA	NA	TGTGCCAGCGGCACCCAGGGAATCGGAGGAAACACCATATATTTT	CASGTQGIGGNTIYF
TRBV19	TRBJ2-3	few	NA	TGTGCCAGTAGGATCGGAGATACGCAGTATTTT	CASRIGDTQYF
TRBV28	TRBJ2-4	few	TRBD2	TGTGCCAGCAGGACCTTAGCGGGAGGCGGCATTCAGTACTTC	CASRTLAGGGIQYF
TRBV4-3	TRBJ1-1	NA	NA	TGCGCCAGCAGCCAAGTATCGGAGTTTGCCGGAGTCACTGAAGCTTTCTTT	CASSQVSEFAGVTEAFF
TRBV4-1	TRBJ1-4	NA	NA	TGCGCCAGCAGCCTTCGACGGACAACTAATGAAAAACTGTTTTTT	CASSLRRTTNEKLFF
TRBV6-5	TRBJ2-7	NA	NA	TGTGCCAGCAGTTCGGCTACGCATGACGAGCAGTACTTC	CASSSATHDEQYF
TRBV5-1	TRBJ2-6	NA	TRBD1	TGCGCCAGCAGCTCTGGACAGGGGGCTTCTGGGGCCAACGTCCTGACTTTC	CASSSGQGASGANVLTF
TRBV7-6	TRBJ2-1	many	TRBD2	TGTGCCAGCAGCTTAGCCTCTATGGGCGGGGGCTACAATGAGCAGTTCTTC	CASSLASMGGGYNEQFF
TRBV4-2	TRBJ2-7	NA	NA	TGTGCCAGCAGCCAAGAGAGGTCGGGTAGGGGGTACGAGCAGTACTTC	CASSQERSGRGYEQYF
TRBV19	TRBJ2-5	NA	NA	TGTGCCAGTAGTACCGGAGCGGCACAAGAGACCCAGTACTTC	CASSTGAAQETQYF
TRBV10-2	TRBJ2-7	once	NA	TGCGCCACCCGGAGTGTCTACGCCTACGAGCAGTACTTC	CATRSVYAYEQYF
TRBV27	TRBJ2-1	NA	TRBD2	TGTGCCAGCAGTTCCCGGCGGGAGGGCCGTTTGGCCTACAATGAGCAGTTCTTC	CASSSRREGRLAYNEQFF
TRBV30	TRBJ2-7	NA	NA	TGTGCCTGGCGAGCCCCGGGAACTCTCGAGCAGTACTTC	CAWRAPGTLEQYF
TRBV18	TRBJ2-1	NA	NA	TGTGCCAGCTCACCCGTGACCGATAGTGAGCAGTTCTTC	CASSPVTDSEQFF
TRBV7-9	TRBJ1-1	NA	NA	TGTGCCACCATGGGGGTATCCGGTGAAGCTTTCTTT	CATMGVSGEAFF
TRBV7-2	TRBJ1-1	once	NA	TGTGCCAGCAGCTTTTCTACTGAAGCTTTCTTT	CASSFSTEAFF
TRBV19	TRBJ2-1	NA	TRBD2	TGTGCCAGTAGCGGACTAGCGGGAGCCTTCTCCTACAATGAGCAGTTCTTC	CASSGLAGAFSYNEQFF
TRBV28	TRBJ2-3	NA	TRBD2	TGTGCCACCGATGGGAGCGGGAGAGCGGATACGCAGTATTTT	CATDGSGRADTQYF